Listed below are T cell receptor beta chains from one sample, sequenced in a study of regulatory T cells in long-lasting Graves disease. TCRdb re-derived calls from the multiplex PCR reads in MiXCR, one entry per CDR3 protein. The sample contains about 290,000 distinct CDR3 sequences, 20% to 25% of which appear only once. Sequencing was performed on peripheral blood mononuclear cells (PBMCs), taken when the disease was refractory, from a patient treated with antithyroid drugs. Source of these receptors: a female donor with Graves disease. CDR3s leave out the opening cysteine and the closing phenylalanine or tryptophan. A D gene is named only where the DNA matches it firmly.

-,TRBJ2-6,TRBV20-1,SADHAGANVLT
-,TRBJ2-5,TRBV6-1,ASSPVMQGASAGEETQY
-,TRBJ1-1,TRBV6-5,ASSYSRDGTEAF
-,TRBJ1-1,TRBV4-1,ASSQAPGRTSGDTEAF
-,TRBJ1-2,TRBV29-1,SVEVGLGYT
-,TRBJ2-3,TRBV10-2,ATNGAVSTDTQY
-,TRBJ1-2,TRBV4-3,ASSPLLEGSNYGYT
-,TRBJ2-4,TRBV5-1,VSKDDLAKNIQY
TRBD1,TRBJ2-2,TRBV10-3,AIRGQGAPGELF
-,TRBJ1-1,TRBV7-2,ASSPLGPEAF
-,TRBJ1-2,TRBV28,ASSRTPMGYGYT
TRBD1,TRBJ2-7,TRBV4-3,ASSQDWVGQGAYEQY
-,TRBJ2-6,TRBV4-3,ASSQDTGANVLT
-,TRBJ2-1,TRBV7-2,ATGSSQNYNEQS
TRBD2,TRBJ2-5,TRBV20-1,SAVLREGLRETQY
TRBD1,TRBJ1-5,TRBV2,ASSELNRGSNQPQH
-,TRBJ2-2,TRBV19,ASSNSNTGELF
-,TRBJ1-6,TRBV30,AWQESEGSPLH
-,TRBJ2-2,TRBV6-5,ASSYGRYTGELF
-,TRBJ1-2,TRBV2,ASRAGRGYGYT
-,TRBJ2-2,TRBV14,ASSQVPSGELF
TRBD2,TRBJ2-7,TRBV12-3/TRBV12-4,ASSPRLAGVRYEQY
-,TRBJ1-2,TRBV30,AWNMGGGYT
-,TRBJ1-1,TRBV7-8,ASSLGIRGNTEAF
TRBD1,TRBJ2-7,TRBV6-2/TRBV6-3,ASSPTGLNEQY
-,TRBJ1-1,TRBV5-5,ASSLGPLGETEAF
TRBD2,TRBJ2-7,TRBV6-1,ASSGVSGRASGEQY
-,TRBJ1-2,TRBV4-3,ASSQEGQSITYGYT
-,TRBJ1-2,TRBV29-1,SATVWAYGYT
-,TRBJ2-7,TRBV27,ASSSGNSYEQY
TRBD1,TRBJ1-2,TRBV30,AWSPGQGARGYT
-,TRBJ2-1,TRBV12-3/TRBV12-4,ASNSRTAKYTDKQF
-,TRBJ2-6,TRBV29-1,SVERQGSIGGANVLT
-,TRBJ2-7,TRBV6-1,ASTKNAHEQY
-,TRBJ2-3,TRBV6-5,ASSYPGDTQY
-,TRBJ1-5,TRBV19,ASSIWGYSNQPQH
-,TRBJ1-5,TRBV28,ASEGTWGNQPQH
-,TRBJ2-1,TRBV7-2,ASSKDGNYNEQF
-,TRBJ1-4,TRBV3-1,ASSAGARGKLF
-,TRBJ1-2,TRBV12-3/TRBV12-4,ASSWESRANYGYT
-,TRBJ1-1,TRBV7-9,ASSDSGTLNTEAF
-,TRBJ2-5,TRBV27,ASSGREETQY
-,TRBJ2-7,TRBV9,ASSVSTGPSYEQY
TRBD1,TRBJ1-4,TRBV5-5,ASSPRAGTGEKLF
-,TRBJ2-7,TRBV7-2,ASSPEVRREQY
TRBD2,TRBJ2-5,TRBV28,ASSFASGETQY
-,TRBJ1-1,TRBV6-1,ASNLNEINTEAF
TRBD1,TRBJ2-4,TRBV6-2/TRBV6-3,ASSYRPGQGNIQY
-,TRBJ2-5,TRBV7-2,ASSKDQGETQY
TRBD2,TRBJ2-2,TRBV18,ASSPLRTRDTGELF